This TCR beta chain derives from a study of identical twins. Regarding the study as a whole: The models gave estimates that fell short of the out-of-frame TCR alpha sharing seen in monozygotic twins. The study found excess low generation probability among twin-shared out-of-frame alpha sequences.

TCRdb independently ran MiXCR on the 5' RACE reads; one entry per CDR3 protein. Of a few hundred thousand distinct CDR3 sequences in the sample, nearly 10% are singletons; the top ten hold under 3%. Germline CDR1 and CDR2: MNHEY and SVGAGI. V was shortened by 2 bases and J by 6 bases, with 10 bases between the two germline ends. The CDR3 spans 14 residues. For this clonotype: Its antigen is currently unknown.

This sample was also put to use in a study of yellow fever vaccine responses in identical twins. This second report adds: Each twin's T cell response to the vaccine was reported to look partly convergent and partly personalized.

The J gene is TRBJ1-4, the V gene TRBV6-5; D unresolved. The TCR comes from a young woman in good health. Specimen: PBMCs. The CDR3: CASSYGPLDEKLFF. The CDR3 region has the DNA TGTGCCAGCAGTTACGGGCCGCTTGATGAAAAACTGTTTTTT.